The sequence of this TCR beta chain was determined in a study of shared clonotypes between healthy human individuals. General study results and limits: Represented genetic and exposure-history diversity was restricted by having few donors. What rarefaction showed was incomplete sorted-subset sequencing despite large depth.

The study enrolled healthy HIV-negative adults without recent acute infections or vaccinations as donors. CD45RA+ naive and CD45RA-negative memory subsets were separated from CD4+ cells. Clones were read by immunoSEQ multiplex PCR, and TCRdb kept only the in-frame ones, dropping some. Among over 400,000 clones listed, 90% to 97% were seen once. Germline V gene lookup returns CDR1 LGHNT and CDR2 FRNRAP. The CDR3 has 14 residues. V was clipped by 7 bases and J by 2 bases; unmatched bases: 2. A note on this clone: The target antigen is unknown.

Sequencing used naive CD4+ T cells sorted from blood. Regarding subset: CD45RA+ positively selected. The TCR comes from a woman in her thirties in good health. This chain connects TRBV12-5 to TRBJ2-3; 11 bases agree with TRBD2. CDR3 coding DNA: TGTGCTAGTGCACTAGCGGGGGACACAGATACGCAGTATTTT. Translating gives CASALAGDTDTQYF.